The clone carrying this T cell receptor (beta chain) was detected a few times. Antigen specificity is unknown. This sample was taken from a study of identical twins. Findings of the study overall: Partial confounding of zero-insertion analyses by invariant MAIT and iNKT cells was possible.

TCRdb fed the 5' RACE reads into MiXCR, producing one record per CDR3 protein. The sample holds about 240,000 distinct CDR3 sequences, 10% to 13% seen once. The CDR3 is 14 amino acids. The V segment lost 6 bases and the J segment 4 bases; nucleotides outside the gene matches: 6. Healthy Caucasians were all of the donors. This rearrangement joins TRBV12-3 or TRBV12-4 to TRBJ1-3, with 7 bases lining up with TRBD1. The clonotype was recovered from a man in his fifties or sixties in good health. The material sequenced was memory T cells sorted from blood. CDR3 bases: TGTGCCAGCAGCTCGACAGGGTTGGGAAACACCATATATTTT. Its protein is CASSSTGLGNTIYF.